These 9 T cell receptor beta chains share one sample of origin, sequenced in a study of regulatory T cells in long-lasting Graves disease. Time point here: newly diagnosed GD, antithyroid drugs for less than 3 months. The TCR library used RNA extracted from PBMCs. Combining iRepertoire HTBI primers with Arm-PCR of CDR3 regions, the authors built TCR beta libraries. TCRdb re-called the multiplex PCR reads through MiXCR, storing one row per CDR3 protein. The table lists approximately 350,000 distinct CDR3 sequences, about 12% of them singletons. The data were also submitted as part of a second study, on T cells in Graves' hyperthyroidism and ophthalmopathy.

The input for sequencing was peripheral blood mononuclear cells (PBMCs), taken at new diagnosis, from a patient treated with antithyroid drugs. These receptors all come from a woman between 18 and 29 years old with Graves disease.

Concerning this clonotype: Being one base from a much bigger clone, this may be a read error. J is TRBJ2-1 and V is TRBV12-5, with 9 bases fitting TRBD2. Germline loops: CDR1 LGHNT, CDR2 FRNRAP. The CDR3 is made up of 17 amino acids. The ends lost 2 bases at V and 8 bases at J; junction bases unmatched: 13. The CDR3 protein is CASGLTLWGREGHEQFF. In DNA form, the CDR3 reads TGTGCTAGTGGTTTGACCCTTTGGGGGCGGGAGGGCCATGAGCAGTTCTTC.

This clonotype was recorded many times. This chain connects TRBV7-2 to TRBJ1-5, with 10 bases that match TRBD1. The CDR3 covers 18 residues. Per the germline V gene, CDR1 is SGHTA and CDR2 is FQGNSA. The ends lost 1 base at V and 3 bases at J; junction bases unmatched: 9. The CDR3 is CASSLVPGTGENNQPQHF. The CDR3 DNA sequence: TGTGCCAGCAGCTTAGTCCCGGGGACAGGGGAGAACAATCAGCCCCAGCATTTT.

The CDR3 loop is CASSFTDPSGANVLTF. The DNA of the CDR3 is TGCGCCAGCAGCTTTACGGATCCCTCTGGGGCCAACGTCCTGACTTTC. The chain has TRBV5-1 and TRBJ2-6; the D is unclear. Germline-derived CDR1 and CDR2 are SGHRS and YFSETQ. Trimming took off 2 bases at V and 0 bases at J, with 9 bases between the two ends. The CDR3 runs to 16 residues. Together with reference TRBV5-1 and TRBJ2-6, the CDR3 gives the full variable domain: KAGVTQTPRYLIKTRGQQVTLSCSPISGHRSVSWYQQTPGQGLQFLFEYFSETQRNKGNFPGRFSGRQFSNSRSEMNVSTLELGDSALYLCASSFTDPSGANVLTFGAGSRLTVL.

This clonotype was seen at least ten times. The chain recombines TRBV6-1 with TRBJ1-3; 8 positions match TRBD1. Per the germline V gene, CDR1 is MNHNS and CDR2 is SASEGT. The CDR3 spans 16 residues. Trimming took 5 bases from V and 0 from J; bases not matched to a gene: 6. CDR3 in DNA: TGTGCCAGCAGTAGAGGGACAGGCTACTCTGGAAACACCATATATTTT. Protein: CASSRGTGYSGNTIYF.

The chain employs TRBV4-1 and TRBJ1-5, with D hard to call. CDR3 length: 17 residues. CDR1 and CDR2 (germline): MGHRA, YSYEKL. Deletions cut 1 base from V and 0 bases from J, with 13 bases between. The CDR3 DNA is TGCGCCAGCAGCCAAGTAGATCTGGGCTTTAGCAATCAGCCCCAGCATTTT. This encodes CASSQVDLGFSNQPQHF.

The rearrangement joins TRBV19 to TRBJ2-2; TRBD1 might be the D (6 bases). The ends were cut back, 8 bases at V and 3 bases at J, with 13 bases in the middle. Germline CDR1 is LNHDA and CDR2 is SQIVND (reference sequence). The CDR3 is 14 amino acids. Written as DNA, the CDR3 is TGTGCCAGTTATGACTCAGGGGACACCGGGGAGCTGTTTTTT. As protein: CASYDSGDTGELFF.

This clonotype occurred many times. CDR3 amino acids: CASSKGLAGVGEQYF. The CDR3 region has the DNA TGTGCCAGCAGCAAGGGACTAGCGGGAGTCGGAGAGCAGTACTTC. The gene calls are TRBV7-2 and TRBJ2-7, with TRBD2 matching over 14 bases. The CDR3 extends over 15 amino acids. V dropped 5 bases and J dropped 7; count of bases not matched to a gene: 7. The germline CDR1 and CDR2 sequences are SGHTA and FQGNSA.

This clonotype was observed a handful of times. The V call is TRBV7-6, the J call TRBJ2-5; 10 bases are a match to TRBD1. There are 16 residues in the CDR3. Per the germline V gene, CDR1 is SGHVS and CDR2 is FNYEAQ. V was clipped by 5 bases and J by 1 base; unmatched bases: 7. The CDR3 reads CASSPFGTGVQETQYF. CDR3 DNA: TGTGCCAGCAGCCCGTTCGGGACAGGGGTCCAAGAGACCCAGTACTTC.

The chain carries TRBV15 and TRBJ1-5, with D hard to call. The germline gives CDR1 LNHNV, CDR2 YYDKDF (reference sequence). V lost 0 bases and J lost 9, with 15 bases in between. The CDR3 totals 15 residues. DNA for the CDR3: TGTGCCACCAGCAGAGATATAGGGCGGGTCTGGCCCCAGCATTTT. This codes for CATSRDIGRVWPQHF.